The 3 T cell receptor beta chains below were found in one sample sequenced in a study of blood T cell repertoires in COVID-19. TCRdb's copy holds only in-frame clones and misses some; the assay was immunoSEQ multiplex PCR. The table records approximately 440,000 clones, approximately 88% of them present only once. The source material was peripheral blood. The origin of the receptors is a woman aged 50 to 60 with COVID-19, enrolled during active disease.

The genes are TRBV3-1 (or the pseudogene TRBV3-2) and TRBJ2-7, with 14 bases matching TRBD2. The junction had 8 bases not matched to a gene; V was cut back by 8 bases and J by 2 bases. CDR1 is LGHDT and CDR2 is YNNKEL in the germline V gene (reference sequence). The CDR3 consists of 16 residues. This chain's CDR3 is CASAGTSGGSPYEQYF. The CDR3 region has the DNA TGTGCCAGCGCGGGGACTAGCGGGGGTTCACCCTACGAGCAGTACTTC.

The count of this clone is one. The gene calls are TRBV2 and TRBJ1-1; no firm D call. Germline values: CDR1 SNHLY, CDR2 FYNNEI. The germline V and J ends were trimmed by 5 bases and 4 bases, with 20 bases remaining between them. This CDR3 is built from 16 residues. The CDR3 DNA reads TGTGCCAGCAGTTTCTACGGGCCTCCAGCGGCCACTGAAGCTTTCTTT. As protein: CASSFYGPPAATEAFF.

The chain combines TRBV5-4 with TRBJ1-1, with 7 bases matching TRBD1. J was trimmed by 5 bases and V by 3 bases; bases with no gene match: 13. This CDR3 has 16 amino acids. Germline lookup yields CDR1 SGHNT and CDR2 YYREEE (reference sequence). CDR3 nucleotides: TGTGCCAGCAGCTCAAGAGACAGGGAAGGTGGAACTGAAGCTTTCTTT. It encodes CASSSRDREGGTEAFF. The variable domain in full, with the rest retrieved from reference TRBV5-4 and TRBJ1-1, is ETGVTQSPTHLIKTRGQQVTLRCSSQSGHNTVSWYQQALGQGPQFIFQYYREEENGRGNFPPRFSGLQFPNYSSELNVNALELDDSALYLCASSSRDREGGTEAFFGQGTRLTVV.